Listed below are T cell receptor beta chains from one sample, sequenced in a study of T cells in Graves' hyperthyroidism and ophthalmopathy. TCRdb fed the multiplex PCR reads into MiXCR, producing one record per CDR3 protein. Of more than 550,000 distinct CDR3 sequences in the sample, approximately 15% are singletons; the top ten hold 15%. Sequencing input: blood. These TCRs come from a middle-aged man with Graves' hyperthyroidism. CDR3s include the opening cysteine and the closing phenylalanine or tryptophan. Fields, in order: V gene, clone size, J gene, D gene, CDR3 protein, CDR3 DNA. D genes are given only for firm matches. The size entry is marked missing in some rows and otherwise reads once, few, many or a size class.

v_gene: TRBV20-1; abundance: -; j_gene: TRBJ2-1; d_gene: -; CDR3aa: CSVVRAGLGQFF; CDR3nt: TGCAGTGTCGTACGAGCGGGTCTTGGGCAGTTCTTC
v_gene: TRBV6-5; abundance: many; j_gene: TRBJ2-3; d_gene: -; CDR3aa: CASSYSGREGSDTQYF; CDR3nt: TGTGCCAGCAGTTACTCTGGGCGGGAAGGATCAGATACGCAGTATTTT
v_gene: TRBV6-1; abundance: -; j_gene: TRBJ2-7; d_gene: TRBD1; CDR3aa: CASSIDRVGLEQYF; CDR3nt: TGTGCCAGCAGCATAGACAGGGTAGGGCTCGAGCAGTACTTC
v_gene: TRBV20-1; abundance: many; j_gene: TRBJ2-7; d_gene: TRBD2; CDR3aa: CSARDLGGAYEQYF; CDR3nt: TGCAGTGCTAGAGATCTTGGGGGGGCCTACGAGCAGTACTTC
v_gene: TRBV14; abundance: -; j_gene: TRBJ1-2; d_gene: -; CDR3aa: CASSQGSVDYGYTF; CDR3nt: TGTGCCAGCAGCCAGGGGTCTGTTGACTATGGCTACACCTTC
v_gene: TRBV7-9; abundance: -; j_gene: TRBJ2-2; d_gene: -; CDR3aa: CASTPQLNTGELFF; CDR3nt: TGTGCCAGCACTCCCCAACTAAACACCGGGGAGCTGTTTTTT
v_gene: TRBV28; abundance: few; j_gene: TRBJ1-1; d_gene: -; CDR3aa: CASSGGGAFF; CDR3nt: TGTGCCAGCAGCGGGGGGGGAGCTTTCTTT
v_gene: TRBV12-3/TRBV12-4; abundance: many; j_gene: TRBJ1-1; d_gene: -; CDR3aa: CASSGPPLRANTEAFF; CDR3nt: TGTGCCAGCAGCGGCCCTCCTTTGAGGGCGAACACTGAAGCTTTCTTT
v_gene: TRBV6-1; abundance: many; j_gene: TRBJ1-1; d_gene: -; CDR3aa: CASSYNSGGRPEAFF; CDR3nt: TGTGCCAGCAGTTATAATTCAGGAGGGCGGCCTGAAGCTTTCTTT
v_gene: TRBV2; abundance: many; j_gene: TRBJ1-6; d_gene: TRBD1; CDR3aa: CASRLDRGDNSPLHF; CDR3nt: TGTGCCAGCAGATTGGACAGGGGGGATAATTCACCCCTCCACTTT